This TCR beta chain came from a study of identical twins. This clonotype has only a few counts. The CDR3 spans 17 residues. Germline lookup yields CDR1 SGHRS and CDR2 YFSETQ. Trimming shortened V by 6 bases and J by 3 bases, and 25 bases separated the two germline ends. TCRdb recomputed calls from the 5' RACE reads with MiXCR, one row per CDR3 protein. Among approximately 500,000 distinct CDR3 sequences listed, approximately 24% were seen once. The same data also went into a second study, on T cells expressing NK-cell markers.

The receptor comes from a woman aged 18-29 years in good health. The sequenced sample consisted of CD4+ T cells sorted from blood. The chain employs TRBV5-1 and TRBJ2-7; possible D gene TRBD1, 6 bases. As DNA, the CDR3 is TGCGCCAGCACCCTAGGACCGGCGAACAGGGTCAACTACGAGCAGTACTTC. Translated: CASTLGPANRVNYEQYF.